This TCR beta chain was obtained from a study of cytomegalovirus exposure and HLA in healthy donors (dated by TCRdb to 2016 to 2017). Describing the broader study: An earlier analysis of more than 550 of the donors reported 276 Gb of sequence data and about 120 million unique TCR beta sequences obtained from roughly 180 million T cells. An early release covering approximately 600 HLA-typed donors comprised about 300 gigabases of sequencing data and around 80 million unique TCR sequences. Among the roughly 400 genotyped donors, around 81% belonged to the genetic ancestry cluster associated with self-reported Caucasian donors. The study aimed to test whether signatures of past pathogen exposure could be identified by cataloging public T cell receptors. The study used immunosequencing to profile the T cell repertoires of hundreds of subjects and linked those repertoires to cytomegalovirus serostatus. A separate validation cohort of 90 to 150 different subjects was used in addition to the 666-subject first cohort. High-throughput TCR immunosequencing, statistical association of individual TCRs with disease status, and machine learning were combined to predict cytomegalovirus infection status. In a later analysis, previously published TCR beta repertoires from several hundred donors were re-analyzed and high-resolution HLA genotyping was added so that TCR occurrence patterns could be studied. The later analysis used no new phenotypic data to find candidate immune exposures, relying instead on TCR beta sequences and their occurrence across donors. An earlier analysis of around 580 of the donors used high-throughput TCR beta sequencing to judge whether each TCR beta V gene segment behaved as functional or pseudogenic. Alongside the repertoire data, information on donor age, sex, ethnicity and CMV serostatus was compiled. In a later genetic analysis, genome-wide SNP genotypes for about 65% of the roughly 700 donors were used, and that subset was treated as a discovery cohort. Every discovery cohort repertoire had been produced on one sequencing platform. HLA typing included class I and class II loci at four-digit resolution. Typing coverage varied by locus: about 620-630 donors for A, B, C, DRB1 and DQB1; approximately 500 for DQA1; 606 for DPA1; around 490 for DPB1. Roughly 5 DR-DQ haplotypes were handled as single units for association and clustering because linkage in the cohort was strong. Among 398 genotyped donors of the cohort, an average of roughly 240,000 unique TCR beta nucleotide sequences were sequenced per donor, roughly 18% of them non-productive. The investigation overall reported the following: In a later analysis, TCR association rates were found to vary across HLA loci, with the most associated TCRs seen for DRB1 alleles and the fewest for HLA-C alleles. In both the original and validation cohorts, the classifier was reported to diagnose cytomegalovirus status with high specificity and sensitivity. According to a later genetic analysis, donors in an Asian-associated ancestry cluster had fewer N-insertions in productive TCRs than the approximately 670-donor mean. Assigning TCR associations to individual alleles was difficult when HLA alleles, especially DR and DQ, strongly co-occurred. Compared with equally common non-associated chains, HLA-associated TCR beta chains in a later analysis were more clonally expanded and had lower generation probabilities. In this cohort, only TCR beta chains were sequenced, and detectable features were limited by the absence of alpha or paired-chain data. In vitro tests confirmed that a few of the cytomegalovirus-associated TCR beta chains recognize cytomegalovirus antigens. A further reported finding was that TCR beta sequences accurately predicted the HLA-A and HLA-B alleles for most subjects in the first cohort. A group of highly shared sequence variants was considered likely to be a technical artifact of the sequencing pipeline. For the cohort, immune exposure information was limited to CMV serostatus. An earlier analysis of around 500 of the donors showed that most TCR beta V segments appeared in productive rearrangements either about 90% or about 30% of the time, which broadly matched IMGT annotations. In the study, approximately 160 TCR beta chains were listed as associated with cytomegalovirus. Because HLA typing was missing for some donors at each locus, association tests included only the typed subset. A later analysis associated 16,951 TCR beta sequences with specific HLA alleles at a false discovery rate of 0.05. An association between a missense DCLRE1C variant and V-gene and J-gene trimming of TCR beta chains was found in a later genetic analysis and replicated in an independent cohort. Some IMGT-functional V segments, including TRBV6-2 and TRBV6-3, could not be distinguished by the 87-base-pair reads and were therefore excluded. In a later analysis, most CMV-associated TCR beta chains were found to appear HLA-restricted, with HLA associations seemingly driven largely by CMV exposure. Across donors, most TCR sequences were observed very rarely, whereas some public TCRs were present in many individuals. Correlated functional status among segregating V segments might be attributable to linkage disequilibrium, but an unknown experimental factor could not be ruled out. Roughly uniform sequencing depth across donors was assumed in presence/absence analyses, although this assumption may not hold. The authors suggested that the approach could potentially be generalized to other disease states and immunological phenotypes. A later analysis reported that several top co-occurrence clusters appeared linked to parvovirus B19, influenza, CMV and Epstein-Barr virus. Seventeen rarely observed V segments, including chromosome 9 orphons, were excluded from the earlier analysis of approximately 500 of the donors because counts were too low.

Trimming accounts for 5 bases at V and 0 bases at J, while the number of junction bases matched to no gene is 4. Spanning cysteine to phenylalanine, the CDR3 consists of 15 amino acids. Just the 45-base CDR3 DNA is kept, in frame starting at base 1. The germline V gene provides CDR1 SQVTM and CDR2 ANQGSEA. The cohort consisted of 666 healthy bone marrow donors. At the time of sampling, all cohort members were nominally healthy, though unrecorded immune exposures were likely present. The donor tested CMV seronegative, placing the donor among the approximately 400 seronegative members of the cohort. A peripheral blood sample was provided by each donor, and peripheral blood mononuclear cells were used for TCR beta sequencing. The Qiagen DNeasy Blood Extraction Kit was used to extract genomic DNA from the blood cell samples. The method was the immunoSEQ multiplex PCR assay. The multiplex PCR relied on a mix of 60 forward primers for TCR Vbeta segments and 13 reverse primers for TCR Jbeta segments. The CDR3 region of rearranged TCR beta genes was amplified from genomic DNA by a multiplex PCR assay. Amplified TCR beta libraries were sequenced as 87-base-pair reads on the Illumina HiSeq System. In the authors' own workflow: A later analysis tallied approximately 87 million unique TCR beta chains across the 700 or so repertoires, and around 12 million of those chains were shared by two or more donors. Raw reads were error-corrected and collapsed into unique sequences with a nearest-neighbor algorithm that merged closely related sequences to remove PCR and sequencing errors. To assign V, D and J gene segments, CDR3 sequences were aligned to IMGT reference sequences. For a sequence to be retained, a match of at least six nucleotides to both a V gene segment and a J gene segment was required. Rearrangements were called productive when the CDR3 lacked stop codons and stayed in frame with V and J; all others were non-productive. CDR3 was defined according to IMGT convention as the region running from the second conserved V-encoded cysteine to the conserved J-encoded phenylalanine. Sequences without an unambiguous match to a single V gene segment were excluded from the earlier analysis of about 600 of the donors. An earlier analysis of approximately 590 of the donors classified V segments as functional when productive rearrangements were above 56.7% and as segregating when the standard deviation between donors was above 5%. A statistical classification framework was developed to diagnose cytomegalovirus status using the catalog of TCR beta chain sequences. V and J gene assignment, in a later analysis, came from comparing TCR nucleotide sequences with IMGT/GENE-DB human TR gene sequences. A later analysis assigned CDR3 sequences and most-parsimonious VDJ recombination scenarios with the TCRdist pipeline. A later analysis defined each TCR beta chain by its CDR3 amino acid sequence plus V-gene family, and excluded reads lacking a unique V-gene family. A later analysis removed roughly 590 highly shared, low-generation-probability nucleotide sequences to deal with suspected cross-contamination and a sequencing artifact. A later analysis calculated a clonal expansion index for each public chain from normalized within-repertoire ranks of inferred template counts. In a later analysis, generation probabilities were computed with a VDJ recombination model fitted to out-of-frame rearrangements, and the resulting probabilities were checked against IGoR. Hypergeometric tests were used in a later analysis to score TCR-TCR, TCR-HLA and TCR-CMV co-occurrence, with a repertoire-size bias correction applied to the TCR pairs. A later analysis estimated false discovery rates by permuting HLA or CMV assignments 20 times. In a later analysis, co-occurring TCRs were grouped using DBSCAN, with TCRdist sequence similarity added in when clustering inside HLA-allele-positive subsets. Co-occurrence clustering excluded repertoires with fewer than 30,000 or more than 120,000 public chains, plus five with anomalous nucleotide sharing. This immuneACCESS table, as held by TCRdb, lists in-frame sequences with V and J called but not all clones. Of the missing ones, under half trace to an unresolved V gene in checked studies; the others have no known cause. V and J calls and clone size are those listed in that table; D and trimming were worked out from the DNA. The sample yields 250,000 to 350,000 clones; 80% were counted once. The ten largest clones take up 0.3% of the sample.

Points on this clone: What this receptor recognizes is not known. Base qualities are not recorded, but no much larger clone differs from it by a single base.

The sequence is built from TRBV29-1 and TRBJ1-2; TRBD1 fits 12 bases in the junction. The sequencing input was PBMCs. The clonotype comes from a girl aged 2-10 years in good health and CMV-seronegative. The DNA reads TGCAGCGTTTCCGGGACAGGGGGCCCTAACTATGGCTACACCTTC. Translated, it reads CSVSGTGGPNYGYTF.